One sample yielded the 23 T cell receptor beta chains listed below, sequenced in a study of Graves' ophthalmopathy and Graves' hyperthyroidism (dated by TCRdb to the late 2010s). The run used an Illumina HiSeq 2000. For repertoire sequencing, the TCR beta CDR3 regions were amplified from RNA transcripts. A first-round RT-PCR used HTBI primers with the Qiagen OneStep RT-PCR kit, followed by a second-round multiplex PCR, size selection and purification. TCRdb reanalyzed the raw reads on its own, using fastp at Q25 for trimming and MiXCR for clone calling, and kept in-frame beta chains. Rows with one shared CDR3 protein collapse into an entry with the most common genes and DNA. The sample yields around 1.1 million distinct CDR3 sequences; 36% were counted once. 8.5% to 14% of the sample is in the top ten clones. The sample taken for sequencing was peripheral blood or thyroid tissue (not recorded which). These receptors came from an adult man with Graves' hyperthyroidism.

About this clonotype: One end of the junction does not line up with germline, which may come from a read error. The CDR3, as DNA: TGTGCCAGCACCGACCTCTACAGCGAGCGGTACTTC. Protein sequence: CASTDLYSERYF. The chain is built from TRBV12-3 or TRBV12-4 and TRBJ2-7; D is ambiguous. The CDR3 consists of 12 residues.

The chain joins TRBV9 to TRBJ2-7; 9 nucleotides agree with TRBD2. CDR1 and CDR2 (germline): SGDLS, YYNGEE. There are 15 residues in the CDR3. Unmatched junction bases numbered 4, after V lost 0 bases and J lost 3 bases. The chain's CDR3 is CASSVEAGGDYEQYF. CDR3 nucleotides: TGTGCCAGCAGCGTAGAAGCGGGAGGTGACTACGAGCAGTACTTC.

In this sample, this clonotype turned up once. This may stem from a read error, because a much larger clone lies one nucleotide away. Because it lacks the conserved phenylalanine or tryptophan at the end, this CDR3 is likely a read error. This chain links TRBV7-2 with TRBJ1-1; TRBD1 matches at 7 bases. This CDR3 contains 14 residues. Germline-derived CDR1 and CDR2 are SGHTA and FQGNSA. J was trimmed by 5 bases and V by 1 base; bases with no gene match: 4. CDR3 sequence reads: CASSLGTGRTEAFL. The CDR3 bases are TGTGCCAGCAGCTTAGGGACAGGAAGGACTGAAGCTTTCCTT.

This clonotype occurred many times. The genes are TRBV7-8 and TRBJ2-7, with D perhaps TRBD1 or TRBD2 (5 bases each). Germline V CDR1 and CDR2: SGHVS, FQNEAQ. The V end lost 3 bases, the J end lost 6 bases, and 18 bases lay between the germline ends. The CDR3 has 15 residues. The CDR3 region is CASSFTALGGGEQYF. CDR3 DNA: TGTGCCAGCAGCTTTACCGCCCTAGGTGGGGGCGAGCAGTACTTC.

This clonotype appeared many times. The V call is TRBV2, the J call TRBJ2-7; a weak D match, TRBD2 (5 bases). Germline lookup yields CDR1 SNHLY and CDR2 FYNNEI. With 7 bases removed from V and 3 bases from J, the gap between germline ends came to 19 bases. The CDR3 spans 15 residues. The CDR3 spells CASNLKNGLGYEQYF. CDR3 in DNA: TGTGCCAGCAATCTCAAAAATGGACTGGGCTACGAGCAGTACTTC. The full variable domain, its missing parts supplied by reference TRBV2 and TRBJ2-7, is EPEVTQTPSHQVTQMGQEVILRCVPISNHLYFYWYRQILGQKVEFLVSFYNNEISEKSEIFDDQFSVERPDGSNFTLKIRSTKLEDSAMYFCASNLKNGLGYEQYFGPGTRLTVT.

This clonotype was detected only a few times. The genes are TRBV7-9 and TRBJ2-5; 7 nucleotides align to TRBD2. This CDR3 spans 17 amino acids. Germline CDR1 and CDR2: SEHNR and FQNEAQ (reference sequence). Trimming cost V 1 base and J 1 base; bases outside gene matches: 9. CDR3 loop: CASSLDGFGGFQETQYF. CDR3 coding DNA: TGTGCCAGCAGCTTAGATGGTTTCGGGGGGTTCCAAGAGACCCAGTACTTC.

Concerning this clonotype itself: A much more abundant neighbour one base away suggests this may be a read error. The V and J genes are TRBV4-3 and TRBJ1-4, with 8 bases identical to TRBD1. Germline CDR1 LGHNA, CDR2 YSLEER. The CDR3 runs 17 residues. The CDR3 spells CTSSLRGTGQTGGKLFF. DNA for the CDR3: TGCACCAGCAGCTTGCGGGGGACAGGCCAAACCGGAGGAAAACTGTTTTTT.

Comments on this clonotype: Its ends do not fully match the called genes, so a read error is possible. V gene TRBV19 combines with J gene TRBJ2-6; D is perhaps TRBD1 or TRBD2 (5 bases each). Germline lookup yields CDR1 LNHDA and CDR2 SQIVND (reference sequence). The CDR3 covers 14 residues. CDR3: CASSPTFGANVPTF. In DNA, the CDR3 is TGTGCCAGTAGTCCCACCTTCGGGGCCAACGTCCCGACCTTC.

This clonotype was recorded at least ten times. The chain carries TRBV11-2 and TRBJ2-5; the D call may be TRBD1 or TRBD2 (5 bases each). From germline, CDR1 is SGHAT and CDR2 FQNNGV. V gave up 7 bases and J gave up 2 bases, with 20 bases separating them. The CDR3 loop spans 16 amino acids. CDR3 nucleotide sequence: TGTGCCAGCACCCCTCGACGGGACGCCAGACAAGAGACCCAGTACTTC. Amino acids: CASTPRRDARQETQYF.

This clonotype was detected many times. CDR3 nucleotide sequence: TGTGCCAGCAGCCTGGGACAGGACTCCTACGAGCAGTACTTC. Amino acid sequence: CASSLGQDSYEQYF. This rearrangement joins TRBV7-9 to TRBJ2-7; TRBD1 aligns across 8 bases. J gave up 0 bases and V 5 bases, and 3 bases lay outside the gene matches. Germline V gene sequence: CDR1 SEHNR, CDR2 FQNEAQ (reference sequence). This CDR3 is built from 14 residues.

This clonotype has only a few counts. The CDR3 sequence: CAISGRPGQGNTEAFF. CDR3 DNA sequence: TGTGCCATCAGTGGCCGACCGGGACAGGGGAACACTGAAGCTTTCTTT. The chain couples TRBV10-3 to TRBJ1-1, with 9 bases fitting TRBD1. Trimming cost V 4 bases and J 1 base; bases outside gene matches: 7. CDR1 and CDR2 from the germline V gene are ENHRY and SYGVKD. The CDR3 has 16 amino acids.

This clonotype appeared a few times. The V gene is TRBV6-5, the J gene TRBJ2-7; D might be TRBD1 (5 bases). This CDR3 is built from 15 residues. Germline assignment: CDR1 MNHEY and CDR2 SVGAGI. V gave up 4 bases and J gave up 3 bases, with 16 bases separating them. CDR3 sequence (DNA): TGTGCCAGCAGTTTAGGAGCAGGGCACCTCTACGAGCAGTACTTC. It encodes CASSLGAGHLYEQYF.

J is TRBJ1-2 and V is TRBV5-1; no reliable D call. V lost 0 bases and J lost 3, with 6 bases in between. Germline assignment: CDR1 SGHRS and CDR2 YFSETQ. The CDR3 loop spans 13 amino acids. The DNA of the CDR3 is TGCGCCAGCAGCTTGGACACCCACTATGGCTACACCTTC. Its translation is CASSLDTHYGYTF.

This clonotype appeared many times. The V and J genes are TRBV2 and TRBJ1-2; TRBD1 might be the D (5 bases). Trimming left V 6 bases short and J 2 bases short, with 10 bases between. Germline values: CDR1 SNHLY, CDR2 FYNNEI. The CDR3 length is 13 residues. The CDR3, as DNA: TGTGCCAGCAGCGCCGGGACCAACTATGGCTACACCTTC. It codes for CASSAGTNYGYTF.

In the case of this clonotype: A junction end diverges from the germline sequence, so it may reflect a read error. The rearrangement uses TRBV30 and TRBJ2-7, with D possibly TRBD1 on 6 matching bases. Germline V gene lookup returns CDR1 GTSNPN and CDR2 SVGIG (reference sequence). The CDR3 has 12 residues. CDR3 protein: CAWSVTVSGVLF. CDR3 nucleotides: TGTGCCTGGAGTGTTACCGTATCAGGGGTGCTCTTC.

The table lists this clonotype with many counts. This chain uses TRBV29-1 with TRBJ2-2; 8 bases fit TRBD1. V lost 7 bases and J lost 6; bases outside the gene matches: 7. From germline, CDR1 is SQVTM and CDR2 ANQGSEA. The CDR3 spans 13 residues. As DNA, the CDR3 is TGCAGCGCCTGGGACAGGTCCGCCGGGGAGCTGTTTTTT. This codes for CSAWDRSAGELFF.

This clonotype showed up just a few times. The chain recombines TRBV6-4 with TRBJ1-1; D might be TRBD1 (5 bases). Deletions cut 2 bases from V and 8 bases from J, with 21 bases between. Germline CDR1 is MRHNA and CDR2 is SNTAGT. This CDR3 spans 16 amino acids. As DNA, the CDR3 is TGTGCCAGCAGTGACGCGACCCCGGGACGAAACTTAGAAGCTTTCTTT. It specifies CASSDATPGRNLEAFF.

This chain joins TRBV10-3 and TRBJ1-5; maybe TRBD1 (5 bases). This CDR3 has 13 residues. V was pared by 11 bases and J by 2 bases, with 13 bases between. CDR1 and CDR2 from the germline V gene are ENHRY and SYGVKD. CDR3 nucleotides: TGTGCCGGCAGTTCCAGGGGCAATCAGCCCCAGCATTTT. Its translation is CAGSSRGNQPQHF.

The chain joins TRBV7-2 to TRBJ1-6; 12 nucleotides line up with TRBD1. Germline CDR1 is SGHTA and CDR2 is FQGNSA. V was pared by 5 bases and J by 5 bases, with 10 bases of the junction left unmatched. The CDR3 runs 18 residues. The chain's CDR3 is CASSLGTGGKGHNSPLHF. The CDR3, as DNA: TGTGCCAGCAGCCTCGGGACAGGGGGCAAGGGGCATAATTCACCCCTCCACTTT.

With regard to this clonotype: A read error may produce the germline difference seen at one junction end. V gene TRBV6-6 combines with J gene TRBJ2-7; TRBD2 matches at 11 bases. Per the germline V gene, CDR1 is MNHNY and CDR2 is SVGAGI (reference sequence). This CDR3 region has 15 residues. The CDR3 sequence is CAISEGLAATYEQYF. DNA for the CDR3: TGTGCCATCAGTGAGGGACTAGCGGCTACCTACGAGCAGTACTTC.

This clonotype was seen more than once but under ten times. This chain uses TRBV11-2 with TRBJ1-2, with 8 nucleotides matching TRBD1. With 1 base clipped from V and 7 bases from J, the junction kept 8 bases outside the gene matches. Germline V gene data show CDR1 as SGHAT and CDR2 as FQNNGV. The CDR3 spans 15 residues. CDR3 amino acids: CASSLVPVGTGGYTF. The CDR3 coding sequence is TGTGCCAGCAGCTTAGTCCCAGTCGGGACAGGTGGCTACACCTTC.

Note on this clonotype: A read error may explain this, as a much larger clone is one base away. The rearrangement joins TRBV5-6 to TRBJ1-6; 8 bases are a match to TRBD1. The CDR3 consists of 14 residues. Losses at the gene ends were 4 bases for V and 14 bases for J; bases not matched to a gene: 11. The germline gives CDR1 SGHDT, CDR2 YYEEEE. CDR3 in amino acids: CASSADRVGLSLHF. The CDR3, as DNA: TGTGCCAGCAGCGCGGACAGGGTTGGGCTGTCCCTCCACTTT.

The chain combines TRBV11-2 with TRBJ2-7; no clear D. V was trimmed by 3 bases and J by 2 bases, leaving 11 bases between them. The CDR3 extends over 14 amino acids. Germline assignment: CDR1 SGHAT and CDR2 FQNNGV. Here the CDR3 reads CASSLALRTYEQYF. Written as DNA, the CDR3 is TGTGCCAGCAGCTTGGCGCTACGTACCTACGAGCAGTACTTC.